These 25 T cell receptor beta chains originate from one sample sequenced in a study of PD-1 blockade in classical Hodgkin lymphoma. Sequenced by immunoSEQ multiplex PCR; TCRdb stores in-frame clones only, minus some. The sample gives approximately 65,000 clones, roughly 92% of which show up once; 8% is in the top ten. The time point: cycle 4 day 1 (C4D1), after less than seven weeks of nivolumab. Following autologous stem cell transplantation, relapse occurred in every patient, and exposure to brentuximab vedotin varied. Sequencing was performed on peripheral blood mononuclear cells (PBMCs), taken before the fourth cycle of nivolumab. These receptors were obtained from a human donor with classical Hodgkin lymphoma.

The chain uses TRBV7-9 and TRBJ1-1; possible D gene TRBD1, 6 bases. CDR3 size: 14 residues. Trimming removed 1 base at V and 5 bases at J, with 11 bases between. Germline loops: CDR1 SEHNR, CDR2 FQNEAQ (reference sequence). The CDR3 loop reads CASSLGGGKTEAFF. In DNA form, the CDR3 reads TGTGCCAGCAGCTTAGGCGGGGGCAAGACTGAAGCTTTCTTT.

The CDR3 spells CASSSTEENTEAFF. As DNA, the CDR3 is TGTGCCAGCAGTTCGACAGAAGAGAACACTGAAGCTTTCTTT. The chain has TRBV28 and TRBJ1-1, with a weak D call TRBD1 (5 bases). Germline CDR1 and CDR2: MDHEN and SYDVKM. V was pared by 4 bases and J by 1 base, with 10 bases between. This CDR3 region has 14 residues. Together with reference TRBV28 and TRBJ1-1, the CDR3 gives the full variable domain: DVKVTQSSRYLVKRTGEKVFLECVQDMDHENMFWYRQDPGLGLRLIYFSYDVKMKEKGDIPEGYSVSREKKERFSLILESASTNQTSMYLCASSSTEENTEAFFGQGTRLTVV.

In this sample, this clone turned up a few times. This chain's CDR3 is CASSYKGEQFF. The DNA for the CDR3 is TGTGCCAGCAGTTATAAGGGTGAGCAGTTCTTC. The chain is built from TRBV6-6 and TRBJ2-1; D gene unclear. The V end lost 3 bases, the J end lost 9 bases, and 6 bases lay between the germline ends. The CDR3 has 11 residues. Germline values: CDR1 MNHNY, CDR2 SVGAGI (reference sequence).

V and J are TRBV9 and TRBJ1-3, with D possibly matching TRBD1 (6 bases). The V end lost 4 bases, the J end lost 0 bases, and 11 bases lay between the germline ends. Germline assignment: CDR1 SGDLS and CDR2 YYNGEE. CDR3 size: 15 residues. The CDR3 coding sequence is TGTGCCAGCAGCCCCGGGGGCTTCTCTGGAAACACCATATATTTT. This translates into CASSPGGFSGNTIYF.

The rearrangement links TRBV28 to TRBJ2-1; no clear D. Germline values: CDR1 MDHEN, CDR2 SYDVKM. V lost 2 bases, J lost 7 bases, and 9 bases lay in between. The CDR3 has 13 amino acids. The CDR3 coding sequence is TGTGCCAGCAGTTTAGTTGCAGCTAATGAGCAGTTCTTC. Protein: CASSLVAANEQFF.

This chain uses TRBV21-1 with TRBJ2-4; TRBD1 reflects the table's D call only, with no check against the DNA. TRBV21-1 is described as a pseudogene. The CDR3 has 18 amino acids. The CDR3 reads CASSTIPRRTGGKNIQYF. CDR3 in DNA: TGTGCCAGCAGCACCATTCCCCGGCGGACAGGGGGGAAAAACATTCAGTACTTC.

The chain is built from TRBV18 and TRBJ2-7; 7 nucleotides agree with TRBD1. The CDR3 is 17 amino acids. After removal of 2 bases from V and 0 bases from J, the junction contained 10 bases not matched to a gene. The V gene's germline CDR1 is KGHSH and CDR2 LQKENI. The CDR3 reads CASSPIAPQGVSYEQYF. The CDR3 DNA is TGTGCCAGCTCACCAATAGCACCTCAGGGGGTCTCCTACGAGCAGTACTTC. Complete variable domain (other parts from reference TRBV18 and TRBJ2-7): NAGVMQNPRHLVRRRGQEARLRCSPMKGHSHVYWYRQLPEEGLKFMVYLQKENIIDESGMPKERFSAEFPKEGPSILRIQQVVRGDSAAYFCASSPIAPQGVSYEQYFGPGTRLTVT.

V gene TRBV6-5 combines with J gene TRBJ1-2; maybe TRBD1 (5 bases). V lost 6 bases and J lost 2, with 16 bases in between. There are 15 residues in the CDR3. Germline lookup yields CDR1 MNHEY and CDR2 SVGAGI. The CDR3: CASRKTVTKNYGYTF. The CDR3 DNA reads TGTGCCAGCAGAAAGACAGTTACAAAAAACTATGGCTACACCTTC.

The chain employs TRBV2 and TRBJ1-4; D unclear. This CDR3 is built from 13 residues. Per germline, CDR1 SNHLY and CDR2 FYNNEI. The V and J ends lost 5 bases and 16 bases respectively, with 20 bases between them. The CDR3 sequence: CASSKTVNENQFF. The DNA for the CDR3 is TGTGCCAGCAGTAAAACAGTAAATGAAAACCAGTTTTTT.

The rearrangement uses TRBV28 and TRBJ1-5; TRBD1 might be the D (6 bases). V was pared by 2 bases and J by 0 bases, with 14 bases between. The CDR3 has 17 amino acids. Germline CDR1 reads MDHEN; CDR2 reads SYDVKM. The chain's CDR3 is CASSLINRAYSNQPQHF. DNA for the CDR3: TGTGCCAGCAGTTTAATTAACAGGGCCTATAGCAATCAGCCCCAGCATTTT. The full variable domain, with the rest looked up from reference TRBV28 and TRBJ1-5, is DVKVTQSSRYLVKRTGEKVFLECVQDMDHENMFWYRQDPGLGLRLIYFSYDVKMKEKGDIPEGYSVSREKKERFSLILESASTNQTSMYLCASSLINRAYSNQPQHFGDGTRLSIL.

The chain recombines TRBV15 with TRBJ2-7, with 14 bases fitting TRBD2. This CDR3 is built from 18 residues. The ends lost 2 bases at V and 3 bases at J; junction bases unmatched: 9. Germline-derived CDR1 and CDR2 are LNHNV and YYDKDF (reference sequence). As DNA, the CDR3 is TGTGCCACCAGCAGACCAGACGGGACTAGCGGGAGCCGCTACGAGCAGTACTTC. This sequence encodes CATSRPDGTSGSRYEQYF.

The chain has TRBV10-3 and TRBJ1-1; TRBD1 is a possible D gene (5 bases). The CDR3 extends over 13 amino acids. V dropped 7 bases and J dropped 3 bases, with 12 bases sitting between them. Germline V CDR1 and CDR2: ENHRY, SYGVKD. CDR3: CAIKGQVDTEAFF. CDR3 coding DNA: TGTGCCATCAAGGGGCAGGTGGACACTGAAGCTTTCTTT.

This clone has only a few counts. The V call is TRBV28, the J call TRBJ1-2; TRBD1 is a possible D gene (5 bases). CDR1 is MDHEN, CDR2 SYDVKM, per germline. Trimming removed 2 bases at V and 4 bases at J, with 14 bases between. This CDR3 has 15 residues. Here the CDR3 reads CASSLGAGLPYGYTF. CDR3 DNA: TGTGCCAGCAGTTTAGGGGCCGGACTACCCTATGGCTACACCTTC.

Only one count was recorded for this clone. The chain has TRBV5-1 and TRBJ2-1; D gene uncertain. Germline loops: CDR1 SGHRS, CDR2 YFSETQ. V gave up 3 bases and J gave up 0 bases, with 10 bases separating them. This CDR3 spans 15 amino acids. CDR3 region: CASSSTQSSYNEQFF. The CDR3 DNA reads TGCGCCAGCAGCTCGACCCAGAGCTCCTACAATGAGCAGTTCTTC.

V and J are TRBV19 and TRBJ2-2, with D unresolved. Germline V gives CDR1 LNHDA, CDR2 SQIVND (reference sequence). CDR3 size: 17 residues. V dropped 5 bases and J dropped 5 bases, with 21 bases sitting between them. The CDR3 DNA is TGTGCCAGTAGTCCAATGGCCCTCATGATCATTACCGGGGAGCTGTTTTTT. This gives the protein CASSPMALMIITGELFF.

This chain's CDR3 is CASSVNRGTYEQYF. CDR3 in DNA: TGTGCCAGCAGCGTAAACAGGGGAACGTACGAGCAGTACTTC. V gene TRBV7-9 combines with J gene TRBJ2-7, with TRBD1 matching 7 bases. V was pared by 5 bases and J by 4 bases, with 8 bases of the junction left unmatched. The CDR3 is 14 residues long. Germline values: CDR1 SEHNR, CDR2 FQNEAQ (reference sequence).

This chain links TRBV23-1 with TRBJ2-3; D is unresolved. TRBV23-1 is classed as an ORF, of uncertain function. Trimming shortened V by 4 bases and J by 3 bases, and 14 bases separated the two germline ends. The CDR3 runs 15 residues. The DNA for the CDR3 is TGCGCCAGCAGTCCTTCCGCCCCAGGAACAGATACGCAGTATTTT. This codes for CASSPSAPGTDTQYF.

This clone was detected only a few times. This sequence joins TRBV19 and TRBJ2-3; tentative D call: TRBD1 (5 bases). This CDR3 has 15 amino acids. With 1 base removed from V and 1 base from J, the gap between germline ends came to 9 bases. Germline CDR1 LNHDA, CDR2 SQIVND (reference sequence). The CDR3 nucleotides read TGTGCCAGTAGTATAGCCAGGGTGGGCACAGATACGCAGTATTTT. Its translation is CASSIARVGTDTQYF.

The chain has TRBV6-1 and TRBJ2-4, with D possibly called TRBD1 or TRBD2 (5 bases each). The length of the CDR3 is 16 residues. V was trimmed by 2 bases and J by 9 bases, leaving 20 bases between them. CDR1 and CDR2 (germline): MNHNS, SASEGT. CDR3 region: CASSEFWDGTRSIQYF. CDR3 nucleotides: TGTGCCAGCAGTGAATTTTGGGACGGCACCAGGTCCATTCAGTACTTC.

The chain has TRBV21-1 and TRBJ2-3; the table calls TRBD2, which could not be checked here. TRBV21-1 is assigned pseudogene status. The CDR3 length is 16 residues. CDR3 DNA: TGTGCCAGCAGCGAACCTAGCGAACAAAGCACAGATACGCAGTATTTT. Translated, it gives CASSEPSEQSTDTQYF.

In regard to this clone: Other DNA variants within this sample encode the same CDR3. The J gene is TRBJ1-4, the V gene TRBV14; unclear D gene. The CDR3 consists of 14 residues. The germline gives CDR1 SGHDN, CDR2 FVKESK. The germline V and J ends were trimmed by 2 bases and 0 bases, with 4 bases remaining between them. CDR3 in amino acids: CASSQRATNEKLFF. The CDR3 DNA is TGTGCCAGCAGCCAACGGGCAACTAATGAAAAACTGTTTTTT.

This clone has a single count. The chain employs TRBV6-1 and TRBJ2-3, with TRBD2 as a possible D gene (6 bases). Trimming pared 7 bases from V and 2 bases from J, leaving 13 bases between. The CDR3 is 14 amino acids. Germline lookup yields CDR1 MNHNS and CDR2 SASEGT. CDR3 nucleotide sequence: TGTGCCAGCATGTCGGGGGTTACCACAGATACGCAGTATTTT. Translation: CASMSGVTTDTQYF.

The chain couples TRBV14 to TRBJ1-1, with D possibly matching TRBD1 (5 bases). V was pared by 3 bases and J by 2 bases, with 13 bases between. The CDR3 is 15 residues long. Germline V gene sequence: CDR1 SGHDN, CDR2 FVKESK. The CDR3 DNA reads as TGTGCCAGCAGCCACTACAGACAGTCTAACACTGAAGCTTTCTTT. It codes for CASSHYRQSNTEAFF.

This chain links TRBV15 with TRBJ1-4; 8 nucleotides align to TRBD1. Germline assignment: CDR1 LNHNV and CDR2 YYDKDF (reference sequence). Trimming at V came to 3 bases and at J to 0 bases, leaving 9 bases not matched to a gene. The CDR3 totals 18 residues. The CDR3 DNA sequence: TGTGCCACCAGCAGGGAGACAGGGGCCTTTGCAACTAATGAAAAACTGTTTTTT. Translation: CATSRETGAFATNEKLFF.

The chain combines TRBV25-1 with TRBJ1-1; 7 bases agree with TRBD1. The CDR3 runs to 15 residues. Germline lookup yields CDR1 MGHDK and CDR2 SYGVNS. V gave up 4 bases and J gave up 0 bases; unmatched junction bases: 5. The CDR3 sequence: CASSAPRGVNTEAFF. The CDR3 coding sequence is TGTGCCAGCAGTGCCCCCAGGGGGGTGAACACTGAAGCTTTCTTT.